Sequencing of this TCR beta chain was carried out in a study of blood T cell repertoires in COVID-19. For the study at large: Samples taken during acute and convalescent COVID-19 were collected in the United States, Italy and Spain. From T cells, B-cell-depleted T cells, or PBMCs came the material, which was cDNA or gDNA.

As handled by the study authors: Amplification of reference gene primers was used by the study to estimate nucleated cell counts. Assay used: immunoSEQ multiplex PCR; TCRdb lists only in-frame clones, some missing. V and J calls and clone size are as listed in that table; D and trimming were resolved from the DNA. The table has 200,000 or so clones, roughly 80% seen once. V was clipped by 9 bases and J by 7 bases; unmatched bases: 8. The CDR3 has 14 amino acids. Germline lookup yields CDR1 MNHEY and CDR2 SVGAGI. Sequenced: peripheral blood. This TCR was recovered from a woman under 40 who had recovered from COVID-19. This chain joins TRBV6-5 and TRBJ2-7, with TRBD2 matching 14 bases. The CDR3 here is CASSGLAGVGEQYF. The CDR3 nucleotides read TGTGCCAGTTCGGGACTAGCGGGAGTCGGGGAGCAGTACTTC.